This TCR beta chain was documented in a study of shared clonotypes between healthy human individuals. Across the whole study: Per-donor plates numbered three CD4 naive, three CD4 memory, two CD8 naive and one CD8 memory. Study-level findings and limits: What rarefaction showed was incomplete sorted-subset sequencing despite large depth. Several donors had about 5% of their naive CD4 clonotypes in common. A reduction in generation probabilities was seen for non-shared clonotypes relative to those shared by all four donors.

Note on this clone: Its antigen is unidentified.

Produced via immunoSEQ multiplex PCR; TCRdb's table is partial and in-frame only. The sample has some 2,000,000 clones; almost 96% are singletons. This TCR came from a young man in good health. The specimen sequenced was naive CD4+ T cells sorted from blood. Specified subset: CD45RA+ positively selected.

In nucleotides, the CDR3 is TGTGCCTGGAGTGTAAGGGACGGGACCCAGTACTTC. As protein: CAWSVRDGTQYF. The chain uses TRBV30 and TRBJ2-5; D assignment may be TRBD1 or TRBD2 (5 bases each). CDR1 and CDR2 (germline): GTSNPN, SVGIG (reference sequence). The CDR3 has 12 amino acids. Trimming took off 0 bases at V and 7 bases at J, with 9 bases between the two ends.